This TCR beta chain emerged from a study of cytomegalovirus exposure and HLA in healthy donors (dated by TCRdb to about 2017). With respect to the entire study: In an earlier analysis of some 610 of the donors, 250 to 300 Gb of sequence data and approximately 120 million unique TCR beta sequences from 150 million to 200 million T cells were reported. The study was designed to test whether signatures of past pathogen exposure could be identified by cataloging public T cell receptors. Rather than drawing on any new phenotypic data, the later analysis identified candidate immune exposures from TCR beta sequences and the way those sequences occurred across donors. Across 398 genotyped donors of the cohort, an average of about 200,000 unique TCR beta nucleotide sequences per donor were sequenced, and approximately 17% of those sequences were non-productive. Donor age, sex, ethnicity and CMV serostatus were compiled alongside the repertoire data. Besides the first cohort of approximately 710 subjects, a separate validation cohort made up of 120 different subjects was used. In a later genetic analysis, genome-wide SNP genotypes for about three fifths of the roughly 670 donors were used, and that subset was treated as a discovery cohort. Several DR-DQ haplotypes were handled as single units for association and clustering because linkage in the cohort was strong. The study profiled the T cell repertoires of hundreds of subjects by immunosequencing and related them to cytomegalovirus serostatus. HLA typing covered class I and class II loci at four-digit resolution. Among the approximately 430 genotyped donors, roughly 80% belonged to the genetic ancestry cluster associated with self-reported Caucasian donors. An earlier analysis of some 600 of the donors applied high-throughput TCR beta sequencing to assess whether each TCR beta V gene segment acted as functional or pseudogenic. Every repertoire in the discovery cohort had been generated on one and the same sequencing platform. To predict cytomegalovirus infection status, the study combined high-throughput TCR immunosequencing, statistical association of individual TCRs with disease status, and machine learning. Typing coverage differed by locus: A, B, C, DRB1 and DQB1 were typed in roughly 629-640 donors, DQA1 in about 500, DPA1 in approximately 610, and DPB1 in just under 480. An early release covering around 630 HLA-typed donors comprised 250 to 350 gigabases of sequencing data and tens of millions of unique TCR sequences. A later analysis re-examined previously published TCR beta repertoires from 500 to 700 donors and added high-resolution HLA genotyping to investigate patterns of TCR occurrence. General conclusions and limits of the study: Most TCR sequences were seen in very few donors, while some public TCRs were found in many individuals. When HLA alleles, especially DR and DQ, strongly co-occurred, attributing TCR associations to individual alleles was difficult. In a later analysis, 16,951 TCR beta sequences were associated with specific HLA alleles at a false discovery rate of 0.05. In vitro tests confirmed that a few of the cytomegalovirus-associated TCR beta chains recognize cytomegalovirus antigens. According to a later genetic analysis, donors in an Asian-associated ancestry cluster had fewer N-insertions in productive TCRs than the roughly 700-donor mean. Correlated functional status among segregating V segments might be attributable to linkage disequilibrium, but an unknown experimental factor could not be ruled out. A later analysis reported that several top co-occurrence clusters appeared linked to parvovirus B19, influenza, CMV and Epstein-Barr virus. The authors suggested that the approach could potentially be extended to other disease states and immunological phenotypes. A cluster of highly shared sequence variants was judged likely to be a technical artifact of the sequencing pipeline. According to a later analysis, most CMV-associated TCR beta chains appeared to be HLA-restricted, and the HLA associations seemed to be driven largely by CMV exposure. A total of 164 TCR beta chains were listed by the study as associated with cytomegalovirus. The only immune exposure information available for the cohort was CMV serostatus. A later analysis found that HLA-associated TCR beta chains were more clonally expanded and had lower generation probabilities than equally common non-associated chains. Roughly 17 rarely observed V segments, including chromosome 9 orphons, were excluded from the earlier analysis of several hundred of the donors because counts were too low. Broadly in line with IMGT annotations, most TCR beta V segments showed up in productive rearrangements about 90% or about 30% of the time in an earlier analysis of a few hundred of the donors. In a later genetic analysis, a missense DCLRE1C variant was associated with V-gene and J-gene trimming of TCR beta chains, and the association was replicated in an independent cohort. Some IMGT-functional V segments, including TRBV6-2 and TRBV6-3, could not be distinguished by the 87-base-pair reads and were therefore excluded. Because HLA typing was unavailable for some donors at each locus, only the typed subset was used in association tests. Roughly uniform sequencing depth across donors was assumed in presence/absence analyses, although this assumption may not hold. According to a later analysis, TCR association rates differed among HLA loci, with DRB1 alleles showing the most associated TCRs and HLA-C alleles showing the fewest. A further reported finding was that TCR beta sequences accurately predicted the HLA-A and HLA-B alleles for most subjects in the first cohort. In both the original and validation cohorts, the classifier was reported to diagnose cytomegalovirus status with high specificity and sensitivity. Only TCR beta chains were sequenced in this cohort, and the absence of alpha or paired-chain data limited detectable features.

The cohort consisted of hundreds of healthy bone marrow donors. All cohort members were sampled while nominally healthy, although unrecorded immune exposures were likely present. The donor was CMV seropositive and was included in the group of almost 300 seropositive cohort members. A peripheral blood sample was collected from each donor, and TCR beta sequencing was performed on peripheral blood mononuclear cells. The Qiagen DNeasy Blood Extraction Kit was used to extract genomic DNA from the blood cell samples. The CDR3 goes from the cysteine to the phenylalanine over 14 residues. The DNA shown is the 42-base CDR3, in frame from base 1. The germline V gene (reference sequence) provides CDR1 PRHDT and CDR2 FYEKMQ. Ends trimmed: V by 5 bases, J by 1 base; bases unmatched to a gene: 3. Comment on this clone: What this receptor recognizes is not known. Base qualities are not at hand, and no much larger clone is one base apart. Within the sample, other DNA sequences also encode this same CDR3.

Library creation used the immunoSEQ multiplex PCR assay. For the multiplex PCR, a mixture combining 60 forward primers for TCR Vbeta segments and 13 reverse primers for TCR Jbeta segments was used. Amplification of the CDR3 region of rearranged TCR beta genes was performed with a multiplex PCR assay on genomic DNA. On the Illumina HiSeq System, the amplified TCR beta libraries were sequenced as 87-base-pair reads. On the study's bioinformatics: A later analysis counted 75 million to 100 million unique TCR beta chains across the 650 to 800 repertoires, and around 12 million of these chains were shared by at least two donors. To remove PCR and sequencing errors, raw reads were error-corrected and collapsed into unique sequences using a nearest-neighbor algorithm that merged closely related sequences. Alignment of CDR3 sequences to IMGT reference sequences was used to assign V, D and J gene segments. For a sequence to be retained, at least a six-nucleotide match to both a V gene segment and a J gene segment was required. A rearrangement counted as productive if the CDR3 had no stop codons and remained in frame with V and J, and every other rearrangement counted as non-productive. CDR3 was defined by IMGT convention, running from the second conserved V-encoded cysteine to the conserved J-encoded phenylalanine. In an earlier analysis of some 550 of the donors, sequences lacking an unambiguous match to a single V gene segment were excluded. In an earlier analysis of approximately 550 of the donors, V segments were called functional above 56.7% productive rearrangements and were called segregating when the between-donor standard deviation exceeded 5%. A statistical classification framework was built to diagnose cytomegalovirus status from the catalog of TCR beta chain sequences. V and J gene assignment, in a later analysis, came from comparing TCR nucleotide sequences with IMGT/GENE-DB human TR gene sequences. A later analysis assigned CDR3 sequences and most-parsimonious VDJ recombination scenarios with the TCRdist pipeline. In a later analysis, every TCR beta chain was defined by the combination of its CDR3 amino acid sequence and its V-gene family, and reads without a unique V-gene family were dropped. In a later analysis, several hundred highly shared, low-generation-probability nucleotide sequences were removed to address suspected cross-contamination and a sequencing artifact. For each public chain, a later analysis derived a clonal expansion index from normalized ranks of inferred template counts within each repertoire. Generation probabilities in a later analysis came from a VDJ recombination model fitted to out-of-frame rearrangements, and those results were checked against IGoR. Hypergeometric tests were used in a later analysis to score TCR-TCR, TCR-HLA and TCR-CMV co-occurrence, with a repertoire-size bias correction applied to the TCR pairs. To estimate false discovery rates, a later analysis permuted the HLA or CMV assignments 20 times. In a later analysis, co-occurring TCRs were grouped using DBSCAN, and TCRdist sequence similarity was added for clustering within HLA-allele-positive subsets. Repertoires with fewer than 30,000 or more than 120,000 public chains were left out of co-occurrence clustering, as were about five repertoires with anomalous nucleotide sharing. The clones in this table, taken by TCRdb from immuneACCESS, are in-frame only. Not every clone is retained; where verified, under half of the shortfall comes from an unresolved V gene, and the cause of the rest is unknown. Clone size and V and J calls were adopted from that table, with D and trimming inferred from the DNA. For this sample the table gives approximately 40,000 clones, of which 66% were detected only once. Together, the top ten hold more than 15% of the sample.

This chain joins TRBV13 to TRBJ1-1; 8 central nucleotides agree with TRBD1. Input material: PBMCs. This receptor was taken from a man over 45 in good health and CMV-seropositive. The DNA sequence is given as TGTGCCAGCAGCCTCGACAGGGGGAACACTGAAGCTTTCTTT. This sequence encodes CASSLDRGNTEAFF.